This T cell receptor beta chain was retrieved from a study of cytomegalovirus exposure and HLA in healthy donors. Study-wide results and limits: For most TCR beta V segments, an earlier analysis put the productive rate at about 87% or about 30% of the time. Owing to their indistinguishability, certain V segments, notably TRBV6-2 and TRBV6-3, were excluded.

CDR3 length: 18 amino acids. The germline CDR1 and CDR2 sequences are LGHNA and YNFKEQ. V dropped 2 bases and J dropped 6; count of bases not matched to a gene: 10. The PCR contained 60 Vbeta and 13 Jbeta primers. Assay: immunoSEQ multiplex PCR; the TCRdb copy retains only in-frame clones and omits some. The sample consists of roughly 200,000 clones, about 84% of them appearing once. As concerns this clone: What it recognizes is unknown.

This sequence originates from a woman under 40 in good health and CMV-seropositive. The sequencing input was PBMCs. The chain carries TRBV4-2 and TRBJ2-7; 16 nucleotides agree with TRBD2. This chain's CDR3 is CASSQTGTSGGADIEQYF. As DNA, the CDR3 is TGTGCCAGCAGCCAAACCGGGACTAGCGGGGGGGCCGATATCGAGCAGTACTTC.